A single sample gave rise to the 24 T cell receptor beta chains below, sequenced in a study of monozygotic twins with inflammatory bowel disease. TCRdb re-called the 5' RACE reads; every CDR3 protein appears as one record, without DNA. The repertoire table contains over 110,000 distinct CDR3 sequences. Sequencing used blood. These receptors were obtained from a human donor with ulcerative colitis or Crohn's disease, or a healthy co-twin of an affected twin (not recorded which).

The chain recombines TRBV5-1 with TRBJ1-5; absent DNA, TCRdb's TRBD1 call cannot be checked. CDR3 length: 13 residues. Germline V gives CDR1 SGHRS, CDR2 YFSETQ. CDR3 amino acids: CASSTDRDQPQHF. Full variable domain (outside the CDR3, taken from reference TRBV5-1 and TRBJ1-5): KAGVTQTPRYLIKTRGQQVTLSCSPISGHRSVSWYQQTPGQGLQFLFEYFSETQRNKGNFPGRFSGRQFSNSRSEMNVSTLELGDSALYLCASSTDRDQPQHFGDGTRLSIL.

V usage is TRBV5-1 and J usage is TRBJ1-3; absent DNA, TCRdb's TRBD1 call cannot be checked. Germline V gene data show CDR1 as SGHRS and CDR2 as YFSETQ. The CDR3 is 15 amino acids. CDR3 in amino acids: CASSPLGDSGNTIYF.

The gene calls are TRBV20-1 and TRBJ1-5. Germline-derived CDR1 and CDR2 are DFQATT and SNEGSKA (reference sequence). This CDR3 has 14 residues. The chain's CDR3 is CSARGEHKNQPQHF.

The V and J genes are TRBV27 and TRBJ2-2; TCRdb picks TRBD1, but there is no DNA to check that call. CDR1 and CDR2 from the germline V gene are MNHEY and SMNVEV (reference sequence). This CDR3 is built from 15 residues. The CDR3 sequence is CASSLSQGSTGELFF.

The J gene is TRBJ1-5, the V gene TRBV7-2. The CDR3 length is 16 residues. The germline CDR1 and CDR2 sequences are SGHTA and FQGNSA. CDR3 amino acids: CASSLVPREGVVAQHF.

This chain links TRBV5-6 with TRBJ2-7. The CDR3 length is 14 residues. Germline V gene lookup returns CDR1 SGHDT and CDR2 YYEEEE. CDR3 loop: CASTGRSSAYEQYF.

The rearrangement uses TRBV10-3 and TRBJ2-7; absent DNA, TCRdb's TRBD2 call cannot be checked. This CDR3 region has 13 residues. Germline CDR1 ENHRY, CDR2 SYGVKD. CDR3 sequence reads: CAISGQGWHEQYF.

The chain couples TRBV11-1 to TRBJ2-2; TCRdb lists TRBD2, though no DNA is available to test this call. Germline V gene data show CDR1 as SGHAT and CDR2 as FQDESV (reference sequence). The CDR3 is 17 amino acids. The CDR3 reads CASSLPRWTSNTGELFF.

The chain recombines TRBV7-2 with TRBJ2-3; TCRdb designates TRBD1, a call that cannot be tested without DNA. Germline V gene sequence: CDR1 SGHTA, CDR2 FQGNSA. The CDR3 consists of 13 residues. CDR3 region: CASRGGNADTQYF.

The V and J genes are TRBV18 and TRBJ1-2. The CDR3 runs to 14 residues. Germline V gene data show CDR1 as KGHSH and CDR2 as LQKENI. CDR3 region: CASSPRAQNYGYTF.

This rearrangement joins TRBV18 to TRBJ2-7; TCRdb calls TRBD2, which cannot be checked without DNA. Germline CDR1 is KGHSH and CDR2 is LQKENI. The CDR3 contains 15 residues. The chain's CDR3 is CASSRTSGGAHEQYF.

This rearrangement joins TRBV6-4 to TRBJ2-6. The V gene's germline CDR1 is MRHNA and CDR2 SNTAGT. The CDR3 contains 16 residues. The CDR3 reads CASSDFGDSGANVLTF.

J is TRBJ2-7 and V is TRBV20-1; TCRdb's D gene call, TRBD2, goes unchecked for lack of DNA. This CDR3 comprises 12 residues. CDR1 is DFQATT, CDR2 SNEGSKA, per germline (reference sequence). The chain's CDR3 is CSASTGTSIQYF.

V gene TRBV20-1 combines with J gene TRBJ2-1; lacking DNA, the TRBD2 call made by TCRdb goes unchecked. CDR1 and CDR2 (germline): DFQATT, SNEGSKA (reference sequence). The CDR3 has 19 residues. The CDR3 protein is CSAREIRGTSGGRRDEQFF.

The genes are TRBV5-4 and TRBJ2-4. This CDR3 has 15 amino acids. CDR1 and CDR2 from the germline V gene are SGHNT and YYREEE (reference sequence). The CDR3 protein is CASSWGVIPYQAQYF.

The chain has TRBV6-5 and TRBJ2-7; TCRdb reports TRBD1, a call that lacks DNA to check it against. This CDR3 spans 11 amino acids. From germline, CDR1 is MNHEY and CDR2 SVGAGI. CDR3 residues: CASSPGQGLYF.

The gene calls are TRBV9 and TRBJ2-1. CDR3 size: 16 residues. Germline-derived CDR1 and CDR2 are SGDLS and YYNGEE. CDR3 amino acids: CASSAARWSSYNEQFF.

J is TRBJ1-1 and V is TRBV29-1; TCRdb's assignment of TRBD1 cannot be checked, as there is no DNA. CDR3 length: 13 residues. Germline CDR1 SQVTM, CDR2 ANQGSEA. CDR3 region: CSVAGQGNTEAFF.

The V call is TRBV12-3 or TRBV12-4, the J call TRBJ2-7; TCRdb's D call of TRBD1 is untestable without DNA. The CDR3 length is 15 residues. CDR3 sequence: CASRAGQVSSYEQYF.

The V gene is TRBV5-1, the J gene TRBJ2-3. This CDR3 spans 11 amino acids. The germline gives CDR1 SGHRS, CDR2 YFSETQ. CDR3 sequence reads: CASSLSSSQYF. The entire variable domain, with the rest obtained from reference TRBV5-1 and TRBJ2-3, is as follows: KAGVTQTPRYLIKTRGQQVTLSCSPISGHRSVSWYQQTPGQGLQFLFEYFSETQRNKGNFPGRFSGRQFSNSRSEMNVSTLELGDSALYLCASSLSSSQYFGPGTRLTVL.

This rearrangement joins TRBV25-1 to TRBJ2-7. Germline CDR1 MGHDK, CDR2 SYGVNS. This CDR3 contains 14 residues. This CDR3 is CASSERRSSYEQYF.

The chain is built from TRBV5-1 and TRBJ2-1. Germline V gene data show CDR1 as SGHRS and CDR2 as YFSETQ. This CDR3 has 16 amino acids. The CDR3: CASSHEAVSSYNEQFF.

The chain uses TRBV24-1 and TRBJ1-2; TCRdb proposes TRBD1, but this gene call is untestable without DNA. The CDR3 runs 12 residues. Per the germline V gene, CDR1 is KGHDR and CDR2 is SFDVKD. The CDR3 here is CATSGVNYGYTF.

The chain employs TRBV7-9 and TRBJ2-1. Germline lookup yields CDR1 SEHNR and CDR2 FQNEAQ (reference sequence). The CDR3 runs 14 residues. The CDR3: CASSLEGPHNEQFF.